This TCR beta chain appears in the sequencing data of a study of blood T cell repertoires in COVID-19. Background on the study: Some COVID-19 samples were acute and others convalescent; all came from the United States, Italy and Spain. Sample material is recorded as cDNA or gDNA derived from T cells, B-cell-depleted T cells, or PBMCs.

The CDR3 length is 14 residues. CDR1 is MNHEY, CDR2 SMNVEV, per germline (reference sequence). Deletions cut 2 bases from V and 8 bases from J, with 13 bases between. Original analysis: Counts of nucleated cells, estimated from reference gene primer amplification, were obtained. Clones were read by immunoSEQ multiplex PCR, and TCRdb kept only the in-frame ones, dropping some. Clonal size and the V and J genes are those of that table, whereas D and trimming came from the DNA. The top ten hold roughly 6.8% of the sample, which has around 180,000 clones, approximately 84% seen once. The sequenced sample was peripheral blood. The TCR was taken from a human donor in a cohort sampled during active COVID-19. The chain joins TRBV27 to TRBJ2-1; maybe TRBD2 (6 bases). The DNA of the CDR3 is TGTGCCAGCAGTTTAGGGACTTTCGGCGATGAGCAGTTCTTC. Its protein is CASSLGTFGDEQFF.